This TCR beta chain is drawn from a study of OX40 agonist ivuxolimab in advanced cancers. This table comes from immunoSEQ multiplex PCR, and its TCRdb copy is limited to in-frame clones, with some not included. Among over 10,000 clones listed, around 67% were seen once. CDR1 LGHNA and CDR2 YNFKEQ come from the germline V gene. CDR3 size: 18 residues. This material consisted of CD4+ or CD8+ T cells sorted from blood, taken in a trial of the OX40 agonist ivuxolimab. The chain recombines TRBV4-2 with TRBJ2-5; TRBD1 aligns across 8 bases. The last part of the DNA fits TRBJ2-7 better; the J call may be wrong. The TCR comes from an adult with an advanced solid tumor such as melanoma, head and neck, liver or kidney cancer. CDR3 residues: CASSQSVPGQAMVNEQYF. The CDR3 DNA is TGTGCCAGCAGCCAATCCGTCCCGGGACAGGCTATGGTCAACGAGCAGTACTTC.